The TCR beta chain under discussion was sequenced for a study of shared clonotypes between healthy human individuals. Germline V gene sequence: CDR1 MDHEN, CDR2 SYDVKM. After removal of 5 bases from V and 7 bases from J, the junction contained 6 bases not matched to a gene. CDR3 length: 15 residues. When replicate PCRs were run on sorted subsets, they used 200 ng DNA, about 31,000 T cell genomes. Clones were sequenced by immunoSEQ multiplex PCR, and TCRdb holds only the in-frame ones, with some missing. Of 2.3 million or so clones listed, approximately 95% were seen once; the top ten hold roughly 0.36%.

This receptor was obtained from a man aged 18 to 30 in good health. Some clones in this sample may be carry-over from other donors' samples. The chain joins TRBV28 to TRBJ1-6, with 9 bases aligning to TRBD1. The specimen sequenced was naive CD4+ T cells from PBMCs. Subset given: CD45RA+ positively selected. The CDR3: CASSPRDRVNSPLHF. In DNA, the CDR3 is TGTGCCAGCAGTCCTAGGGACAGGGTAAATTCACCCCTCCACTTT.